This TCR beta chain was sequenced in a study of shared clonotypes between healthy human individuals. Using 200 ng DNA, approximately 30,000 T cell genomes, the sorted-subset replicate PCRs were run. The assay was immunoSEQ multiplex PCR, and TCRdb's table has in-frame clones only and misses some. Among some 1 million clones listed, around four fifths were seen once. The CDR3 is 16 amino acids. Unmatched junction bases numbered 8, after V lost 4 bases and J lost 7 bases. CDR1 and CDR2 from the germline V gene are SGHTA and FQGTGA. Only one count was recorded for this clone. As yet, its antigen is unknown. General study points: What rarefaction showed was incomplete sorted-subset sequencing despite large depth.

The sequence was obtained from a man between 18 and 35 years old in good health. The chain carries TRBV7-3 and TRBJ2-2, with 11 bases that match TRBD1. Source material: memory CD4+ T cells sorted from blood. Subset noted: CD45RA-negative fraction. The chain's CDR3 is CASSSTGTGGNGELFF. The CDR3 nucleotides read TGTGCCAGCAGCTCCACCGGGACAGGGGGGAACGGGGAGCTGTTTTTT.